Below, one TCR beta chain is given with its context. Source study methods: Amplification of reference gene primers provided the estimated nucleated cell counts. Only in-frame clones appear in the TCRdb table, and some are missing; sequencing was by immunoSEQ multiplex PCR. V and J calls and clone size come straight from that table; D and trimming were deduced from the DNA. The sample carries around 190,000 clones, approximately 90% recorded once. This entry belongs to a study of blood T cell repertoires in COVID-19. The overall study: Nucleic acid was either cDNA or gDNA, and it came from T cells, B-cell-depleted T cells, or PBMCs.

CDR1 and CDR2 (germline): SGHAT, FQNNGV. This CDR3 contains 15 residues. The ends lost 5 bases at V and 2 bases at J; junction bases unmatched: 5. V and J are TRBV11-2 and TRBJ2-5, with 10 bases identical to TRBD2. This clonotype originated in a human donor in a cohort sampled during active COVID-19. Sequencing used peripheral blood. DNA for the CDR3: TGTGCCAGCAGCGACCGGACTAGCGGACAAGAGACCCAGTACTTC. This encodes CASSDRTSGQETQYF.